The 26 T cell receptor beta chains presented below share a single source sample, sequenced in a study of blood T cell repertoires in COVID-19. TCRdb's table, derived via immunoSEQ multiplex PCR, lists solely in-frame clones and lacks some. The sample has 290,000 or so clones, around 87% seen once. Sequences were obtained from peripheral blood. The source of these receptors is a man between 65 and 85 years old with acute or convalescent COVID-19.

The sample holds a few counts of this clone. This chain connects TRBV30 to TRBJ1-2, with unresolved D. Germline-derived CDR1 and CDR2 are GTSNPN and SVGIG (reference sequence). The CDR3 covers 15 residues. V was trimmed by 0 bases and J by 1 base, leaving 12 bases between them. The CDR3 nucleotides are TGTGCCTGGAGTGTACACTTTGGGCTTAACTATGGCTACACCTTC. Amino acid sequence: CAWSVHFGLNYGYTF.

The chain uses TRBV11-2 and TRBJ1-2; D is unclear. The germline CDR1 and CDR2 sequences are SGHAT and FQNNGV. Trimming pared 1 base from V and 4 bases from J, leaving 10 bases between. This CDR3 comprises 14 residues. CDR3 sequence: CASSLVDMGYGYTF. The CDR3 DNA reads as TGTGCCAGCAGCTTAGTAGACATGGGCTATGGCTACACCTTC.

This chain's CDR3 is CATSGQGYTEAFF. The DNA of the CDR3 is TGTGCCACCAGTGGACAGGGTTACACTGAAGCTTTCTTT. The chain joins TRBV24-1 to TRBJ1-1; 7 nucleotides align to TRBD1. The V gene end was trimmed by 5 bases and the J gene end by 3 bases; junction bases not matched to a gene: 2. The CDR3 runs 13 residues. Germline lookup yields CDR1 KGHDR and CDR2 SFDVKD.

This clone was detected once. This chain connects TRBV18 to TRBJ1-3, with a weak D call TRBD1 (5 bases). Germline V gene data show CDR1 as KGHSH and CDR2 as LQKENI. The V gene lost 6 bases and the J gene lost 4 bases, with 22 bases spanning the gap. There are 17 residues in the CDR3. CDR3 protein: CASSLQGFGGEGNTIYF. The CDR3 DNA follows: TGTGCCAGCTCCCTCCAAGGTTTCGGAGGGGAAGGAAACACCATATATTTT.

In this sample, this clone turned up a few times. The V call is TRBV24-1, the J call TRBJ2-5; tentatively, D is TRBD2 (5 bases). The CDR3 contains 17 residues. V lost 5 bases and J 3 bases, leaving 21 bases between the germline ends. Germline CDR1 is KGHDR and CDR2 is SFDVKD. CDR3 in DNA: TGTGCCACCAGTGCTCGGGATAGAAAGCTCCAAGAAGAGACCCAGTACTTC. This translates into CATSARDRKLQEETQYF.

The gene calls are TRBV5-4 and TRBJ2-2; no clear D. CDR1 is SGHNT and CDR2 is YYREEE in the germline V gene (reference sequence). CDR3 size: 16 residues. V lost 3 bases and J lost 1, with 13 bases in between. CDR3 region: CASSSHRDLNTGELFF. The CDR3 DNA reads as TGTGCCAGCAGCTCCCATAGAGACTTGAACACCGGGGAGCTGTTTTTT. Together with reference TRBV5-4 and TRBJ2-2, the CDR3 gives the full variable domain: ETGVTQSPTHLIKTRGQQVTLRCSSQSGHNTVSWYQQALGQGPQFIFQYYREEENGRGNFPPRFSGLQFPNYSSELNVNALELDDSALYLCASSSHRDLNTGELFFGEGSRLTVL.

In DNA form, the CDR3 reads TGTGCCAGCAGCTTAATCGGGTCTAATGAAAAACTGTTTTTT. This gives the protein CASSLIGSNEKLFF. The gene calls are TRBV7-9 and TRBJ1-4; no reliable D call. The V end lost 2 bases, the J end lost 3 bases, and 7 bases lay between the germline ends. The germline V gene has CDR1 SEHNR and CDR2 FQNEAQ (reference sequence). The CDR3 extends over 14 amino acids.

The J gene is TRBJ2-2, the V gene TRBV5-5, with D tentatively TRBD1 (5 bases). V shed 2 bases and J shed 3 bases, with 8 bases lying between them. Germline assignment: CDR1 SGHKS and CDR2 YYEKEE (reference sequence). The CDR3 spans 14 residues. The CDR3 protein is CASSFPRDTGELFF. In DNA form, the CDR3 reads TGTGCCAGCAGCTTTCCCAGGGACACCGGGGAGCTGTTTTTT. Based on the CDR3 plus reference TRBV5-5 and TRBJ2-2, the full variable domain is DAGVTQSPTHLIKTRGQQVTLRCSPISGHKSVSWYQQVLGQGPQFIFQYYEKEERGRGNFPDRFSARQFPNYSSELNVNALLLGDSALYLCASSFPRDTGELFFGEGSRLTVL.

This chain connects TRBV18 to TRBJ1-6; TRBD1 might be the D (5 bases). Germline CDR1 KGHSH, CDR2 LQKENI. V gave up 3 bases and J gave up 9 bases, with 12 bases separating them. The CDR3 loop spans 14 amino acids. CDR3 protein: CASSPRDSGSPLHF. In DNA form, the CDR3 reads TGTGCCAGCTCACCTAGGGACTCAGGTTCACCCCTCCACTTT.

The chain combines TRBV7-2 with TRBJ2-1, with D tentatively TRBD2 (5 bases). The germline V and J ends were trimmed by 1 base and 12 bases, with 10 bases remaining between them. In germline, CDR1 is SGHTA, CDR2 FQGNSA. This CDR3 is 12 amino acids long. The CDR3 DNA sequence: TGTGCCAGCAGCTTAGGGATCCGGGGGCAGTTCTTC. It is translated as CASSLGIRGQFF. Drawing the rest from reference TRBV7-2 and TRBJ2-1, the complete variable domain is GAGVSQSPSNKVTEKGKDVELRCDPISGHTALYWYRQSLGQGLEFLIYFQGNSAPDKSGLPSDRFSAERTGGSVSTLTIQRTQQEDSAVYLCASSLGIRGQFFGPGTRLTVL.

The rearrangement joins TRBV28 to TRBJ1-5, with 11 bases that match TRBD1. The V gene end was trimmed by 7 bases and the J gene end by 6 bases; junction bases not matched to a gene: 14. The CDR3 spans 17 residues. Per germline, CDR1 MDHEN and CDR2 SYDVKM. CDR3 amino acids: CASTRRDRGVWVQPQHF. In nucleotides, the CDR3 is TGTGCCAGCACCCGCCGGGACAGGGGGGTTTGGGTTCAGCCCCAGCATTTT.

The V and J genes are TRBV7-2 and TRBJ2-1, with unresolved D. The V gene lost 1 base and the J gene lost 5 bases, with 6 bases spanning the gap. Germline CDR1 is SGHTA and CDR2 is FQGNSA. The CDR3 runs 13 residues. The CDR3 DNA follows: TGTGCCAGCAGCTTAGACCGAGACAATGAGCAGTTCTTC. Translated, it gives CASSLDRDNEQFF. Full variable domain (remainder filled in from reference TRBV7-2 and TRBJ2-1): GAGVSQSPSNKVTEKGKDVELRCDPISGHTALYWYRQSLGQGLEFLIYFQGNSAPDKSGLPSDRFSAERTGGSVSTLTIQRTQQEDSAVYLCASSLDRDNEQFFGPGTRLTVL.

The J gene is TRBJ2-2, the V gene TRBV5-1; a weak D match, TRBD1 (5 bases). This CDR3 is built from 15 residues. V lost 0 bases, J lost 6 bases, and 12 bases lay in between. Per the germline V gene, CDR1 is SGHRS and CDR2 is YFSETQ. CDR3 loop: CASSLAQANPGELFF. Here the CDR3 DNA reads TGCGCCAGCAGCTTGGCACAGGCTAATCCCGGGGAGCTGTTTTTT.

The CDR3 region has the DNA TGCGCCAGCAGCTTGGTCTCAGGGGCTGGAAACACCATATATTTT. Translation: CASSLVSGAGNTIYF. The rearrangement links TRBV5-1 to TRBJ1-3; tentatively, D is TRBD1 (6 bases). The CDR3 loop spans 15 amino acids. The V end lost 0 bases, the J end lost 2 bases, and 9 bases lay between the germline ends. Germline V gene sequence: CDR1 SGHRS, CDR2 YFSETQ.

The gene calls are TRBV28 and TRBJ1-1; tentative D call: TRBD1 (6 bases). CDR1 is MDHEN and CDR2 is SYDVKM in the germline V gene. Trimming cost V 2 bases and J 3 bases, with 10 bases left between them. This CDR3 has 14 amino acids. CDR3 DNA sequence: TGTGCCAGCAGTTTAGCCAGGGGCTACACTGAAGCTTTCTTT. It is translated as CASSLARGYTEAFF.

The chain joins TRBV2 to TRBJ1-5, with D perhaps matching TRBD1 (5 bases). CDR1 and CDR2 (germline): SNHLY, FYNNEI. V lost 6 bases to trimming and J lost 3 bases, with 9 bases between them. CDR3 length: 13 residues. The CDR3 reads CASSAGPNQPQHF. The DNA of the CDR3 is TGTGCCAGCAGCGCAGGGCCCAATCAGCCCCAGCATTTT. The full variable domain, in which reference TRBV2 and TRBJ1-5 provide the parts outside the CDR3, is EPEVTQTPSHQVTQMGQEVILRCVPISNHLYFYWYRQILGQKVEFLVSFYNNEISEKSEIFDDQFSVERPDGSNFTLKIRSTKLEDSAMYFCASSAGPNQPQHFGDGTRLSIL.

The count of this clone is one. In nucleotides, the CDR3 is TGCAGCGTACCGGGACTACTCTACAATGAGCAGTTCTTC. Its protein is CSVPGLLYNEQFF. The V gene is TRBV29-1, the J gene TRBJ2-1, with 7 bases matching TRBD2. The CDR3 sequence is 13 residues long. V shed 6 bases and J 3 bases; nucleotides not matched to a gene: 5. Germline CDR1 reads SQVTM; CDR2 reads ANQGSEA.

The rearrangement links TRBV7-9 to TRBJ1-2; D is unclear. This CDR3 has 13 residues. CDR1 and CDR2 from the germline V gene are SEHNR and FQNEAQ (reference sequence). Trimming removed 1 base at V and 6 bases at J, with 9 bases between. The CDR3 DNA follows: TGTGCCAGCAGCTTAGACAGTTTCAATGGCTACACCTTC. Its translation is CASSLDSFNGYTF. The full variable domain, rest sourced from reference TRBV7-9 and TRBJ1-2, is DTGVSQNPRHKITKRGQNVTFRCDPISEHNRLYWYRQTLGQGPEFLTYFQNEAQLEKSRLLSDRFSAERPKGSFSTLEIQRTEQGDSAMYLCASSLDSFNGYTFGSGTRLTVV.

The chain employs TRBV2 and TRBJ2-5, with D possibly being TRBD1 (5 bases). Germline V gene lookup returns CDR1 SNHLY and CDR2 FYNNEI. V was trimmed by 6 bases and J by 1 base, leaving 12 bases between them. The CDR3 extends over 14 amino acids. The CDR3: CASRPTGLQETQYF. Here the CDR3 DNA reads TGTGCCAGCAGACCCACAGGTCTCCAAGAGACCCAGTACTTC.

The chain couples TRBV10-3 to TRBJ1-1; D possibly corresponds to TRBD1 (6 bases). The CDR3 runs to 14 residues. The germline CDR1 and CDR2 sequences are ENHRY and SYGVKD. V lost 5 bases, J lost 4 bases, and 14 bases lay in between. The CDR3 is CAISRDTIGTEAFF. CDR3 sequence (DNA): TGTGCCATCAGTCGGGACACTATAGGCACTGAAGCTTTCTTT.

The rearrangement joins TRBV4-3 to TRBJ2-7; D perhaps matches TRBD2 (6 bases). Trimming left V 1 base short and J 7 bases short, with 11 bases between. CDR3 length equals 13 residues. From germline, CDR1 is LGHNA and CDR2 YSLEER. CDR3 sequence reads: CASSQVEGREQYF. The CDR3 nucleotides read TGCGCCAGCAGCCAAGTGGAGGGCCGGGAGCAGTACTTC.

J is TRBJ2-1 and V is TRBV7-6, with 9 bases fitting TRBD2. The V segment lost 5 bases and the J segment 9 bases; nucleotides outside the gene matches: 8. CDR3 size: 14 residues. Germline loops: CDR1 SGHVS, CDR2 FNYEAQ. CDR3: CASSPIAGETEQFF. Here the CDR3 DNA reads TGTGCCAGCAGCCCCATAGCGGGAGAAACTGAGCAGTTCTTC.

The CDR3 is CAISDHLDRLNTEAFF. DNA of the CDR3: TGTGCCATCAGTGACCACCTCGACAGGTTGAACACTGAAGCTTTCTTT. This chain connects TRBV10-3 to TRBJ1-1; perhaps TRBD1 as D (6 bases). The CDR3 spans 16 residues. Germline V gives CDR1 ENHRY, CDR2 SYGVKD. V lost 3 bases to trimming and J lost 0 bases, with 14 bases between them.

V gene TRBV24-1 combines with J gene TRBJ2-5, with 11 bases fitting TRBD2. Losses at the gene ends were 7 bases for V and 5 bases for J; bases not matched to a gene: 2. Per germline, CDR1 KGHDR and CDR2 SFDVKD. CDR3 size: 13 residues. The CDR3 region is CATRGLAGETQYF. CDR3 DNA sequence: TGTGCCACCAGAGGACTAGCGGGTGAGACCCAGTACTTC.

V usage is TRBV2 and J usage is TRBJ1-1, with 7 bases matching TRBD1. The CDR3 totals 13 residues. Germline lookup yields CDR1 SNHLY and CDR2 FYNNEI. V dropped 6 bases and J dropped 4; count of bases not matched to a gene: 5. The CDR3 is CASRTDRVTEAFF. CDR3 DNA sequence: TGTGCCAGCAGGACCGACAGGGTCACTGAAGCTTTCTTT. Combining the CDR3 with reference TRBV2 and TRBJ1-1 gives the whole variable domain EPEVTQTPSHQVTQMGQEVILRCVPISNHLYFYWYRQILGQKVEFLVSFYNNEISEKSEIFDDQFSVERPDGSNFTLKIRSTKLEDSAMYFCASRTDRVTEAFFGQGTRLTVV.

CDR3 loop: CASSQTFRQRSSGNTIYF. The CDR3 DNA reads TGCGCCAGCAGCCAAACGTTTAGACAGCGTTCCTCTGGAAACACCATATATTTT. The chain is built from TRBV4-1 and TRBJ1-3; D is perhaps TRBD1 (5 bases). This CDR3 region has 18 residues. V was cut by 2 bases and J by 0 bases, with 17 bases left in between. Germline assignment: CDR1 MGHRA and CDR2 YSYEKL.